This T cell receptor (beta chain) comes out of a study of T cells in Graves' hyperthyroidism and ophthalmopathy. Study details: Specimen type is peripheral blood, collected at initial diagnosis prior to any treatment.

Authors of the study amplified TCR beta CDR3 regions from RNA transcripts. An initial round of RT-PCR targeting the TCR CDR3 relied on the HTBI primer set. MiXCR, applied by TCRdb to the multiplex PCR reads, yields one record per CDR3 protein. The table has under 400,000 distinct CDR3 sequences, about a sixth seen once. The length of the CDR3 is 14 residues. V lost 5 bases, J lost 2 bases, and 13 bases lay in between. Germline CDR1 and CDR2: ENHRY and SYGVKD. The sequenced sample was blood. The V and J genes are TRBV10-3 and TRBJ2-7; D ambiguous. This TCR was recovered from a woman aged 18-29 years with Graves' hyperthyroidism that later progressed to Graves' ophthalmopathy. CDR3 region: CAISPTTDPYEQYF. The CDR3, as DNA: TGTGCCATCAGTCCGACCACGGACCCCTACGAGCAGTACTTC.